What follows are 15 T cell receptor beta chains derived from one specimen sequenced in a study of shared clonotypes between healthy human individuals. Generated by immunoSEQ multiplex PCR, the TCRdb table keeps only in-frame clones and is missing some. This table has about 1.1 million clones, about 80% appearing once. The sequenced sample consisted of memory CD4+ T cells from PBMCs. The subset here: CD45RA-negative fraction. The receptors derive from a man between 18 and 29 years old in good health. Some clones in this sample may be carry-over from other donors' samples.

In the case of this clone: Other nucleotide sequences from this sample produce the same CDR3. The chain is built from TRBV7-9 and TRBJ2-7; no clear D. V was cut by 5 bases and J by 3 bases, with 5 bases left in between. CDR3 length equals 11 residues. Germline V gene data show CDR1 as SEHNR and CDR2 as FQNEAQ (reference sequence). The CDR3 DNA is TGTGCCAGCAGCCCCGGCTACGAGCAGTACTTC. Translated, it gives CASSPGYEQYF.

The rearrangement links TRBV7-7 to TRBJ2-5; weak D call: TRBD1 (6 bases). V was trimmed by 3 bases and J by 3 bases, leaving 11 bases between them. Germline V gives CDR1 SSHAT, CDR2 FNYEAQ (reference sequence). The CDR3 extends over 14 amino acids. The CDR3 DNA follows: TGTGCCAGCAGCTTCCCGGGACACAAAGAGACCCAGTACTTC. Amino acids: CASSFPGHKETQYF.

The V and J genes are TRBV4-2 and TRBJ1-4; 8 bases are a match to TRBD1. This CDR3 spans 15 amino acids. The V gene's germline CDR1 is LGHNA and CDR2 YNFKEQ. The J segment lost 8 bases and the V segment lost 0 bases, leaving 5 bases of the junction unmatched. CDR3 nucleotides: TGTGCCAGCAGCCAAGACAACAGGGGGGACGAAAAACTGTTTTTT. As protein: CASSQDNRGDEKLFF.

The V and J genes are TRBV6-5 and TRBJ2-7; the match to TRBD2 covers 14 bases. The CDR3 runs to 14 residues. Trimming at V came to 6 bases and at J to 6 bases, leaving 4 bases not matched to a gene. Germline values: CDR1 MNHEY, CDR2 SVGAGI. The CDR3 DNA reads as TGTGCCAGCAGGCCGGGACTAGCGGGAGCCGAGCAGTACTTC. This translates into CASRPGLAGAEQYF.

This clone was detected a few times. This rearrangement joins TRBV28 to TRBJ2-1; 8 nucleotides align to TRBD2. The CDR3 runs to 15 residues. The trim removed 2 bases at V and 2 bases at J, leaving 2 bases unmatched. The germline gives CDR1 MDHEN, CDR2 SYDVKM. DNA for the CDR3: TGTGCCAGCAGTTTACCGGGAGGGCCCTACAATGAGCAGTTCTTC. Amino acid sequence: CASSLPGGPYNEQFF.

This CDR3 reads CASAMTGSQPQHF. The CDR3 nucleotides are TGTGCCAGCGCCATGACAGGGAGTCAGCCCCAGCATTTT. V usage is TRBV6-1 and J usage is TRBJ1-5; 7 positions match TRBD1. The CDR3 extends over 13 amino acids. The germline V gene has CDR1 MNHNS and CDR2 SASEGT. V gave up 8 bases and J gave up 6 bases; unmatched junction bases: 7.

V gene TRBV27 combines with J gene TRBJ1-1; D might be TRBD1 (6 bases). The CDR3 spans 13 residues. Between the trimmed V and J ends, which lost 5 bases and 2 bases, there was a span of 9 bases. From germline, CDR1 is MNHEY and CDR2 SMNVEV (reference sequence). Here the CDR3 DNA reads TGTGCCAGCAGTAGGGGGTATAACACTGAAGCTTTCTTT. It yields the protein CASSRGYNTEAFF.

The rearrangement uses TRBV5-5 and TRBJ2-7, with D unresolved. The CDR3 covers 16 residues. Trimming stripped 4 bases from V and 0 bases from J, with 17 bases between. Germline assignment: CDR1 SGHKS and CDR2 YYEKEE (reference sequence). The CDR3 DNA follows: TGTGCCAGCAGCCGCGAAAGCAATCTTCTCTCCTACGAGCAGTACTTC. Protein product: CASSRESNLLSYEQYF.

CDR3 protein: CASSTRGGVNIDEQFF. The CDR3 DNA follows: TGTGCCAGCAGTACTCGGGGAGGGGTAAATATCGATGAGCAGTTCTTC. The gene calls are TRBV28 and TRBJ2-1; 7 bases line up with TRBD2. J lost 8 bases, V lost 5 bases, and 15 bases had no gene match. CDR3 length equals 16 residues. CDR1 is MDHEN and CDR2 is SYDVKM in the germline V gene. The variable domain in full, with the rest retrieved from reference TRBV28 and TRBJ2-1, is DVKVTQSSRYLVKRTGEKVFLECVQDMDHENMFWYRQDPGLGLRLIYFSYDVKMKEKGDIPEGYSVSREKKERFSLILESASTNQTSMYLCASSTRGGVNIDEQFFGPGTRLTVL.

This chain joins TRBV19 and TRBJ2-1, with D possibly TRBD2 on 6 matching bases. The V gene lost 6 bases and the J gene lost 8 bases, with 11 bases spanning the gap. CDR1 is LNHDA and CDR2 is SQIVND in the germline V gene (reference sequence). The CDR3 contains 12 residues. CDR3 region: CASSKTRHEQFF. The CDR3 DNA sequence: TGTGCCAGTAGCAAGACTAGACATGAGCAGTTCTTC.

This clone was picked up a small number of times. The CDR3 DNA is TGTGCCAGCAGTCCTGGACAGGGGCTACCAACAGAGGAAAAACTGTTTTTT. Translating gives CASSPGQGLPTEEKLFF. The chain joins TRBV2 to TRBJ1-4; 9 positions match TRBD1. V lost 5 bases to trimming and J lost 8 bases; unmatched junction nucleotides: 15. Germline assignment: CDR1 SNHLY and CDR2 FYNNEI. This CDR3 comprises 17 residues. The whole variable domain, remainder taken from reference TRBV2 and TRBJ1-4, is EPEVTQTPSHQVTQMGQEVILRCVPISNHLYFYWYRQILGQKVEFLVSFYNNEISEKSEIFDDQFSVERPDGSNFTLKIRSTKLEDSAMYFCASSPGQGLPTEEKLFFGSGTQLSVL.

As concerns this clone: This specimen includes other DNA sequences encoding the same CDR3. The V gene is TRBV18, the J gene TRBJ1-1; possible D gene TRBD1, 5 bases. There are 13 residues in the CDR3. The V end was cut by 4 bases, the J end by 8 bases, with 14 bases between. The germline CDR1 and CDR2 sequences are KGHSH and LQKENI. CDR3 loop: CASSQGQGTEAFF. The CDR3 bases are TGTGCCAGCTCACAGGGCCAGGGAACCGAAGCTTTCTTT.

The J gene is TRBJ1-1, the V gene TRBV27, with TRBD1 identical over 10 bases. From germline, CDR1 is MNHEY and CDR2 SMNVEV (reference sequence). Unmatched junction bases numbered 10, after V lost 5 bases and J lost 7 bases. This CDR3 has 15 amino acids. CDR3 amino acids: CASSVPGQGSREAFF. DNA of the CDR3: TGTGCCAGCAGTGTTCCGGGACAGGGGTCGCGTGAAGCTTTCTTT.

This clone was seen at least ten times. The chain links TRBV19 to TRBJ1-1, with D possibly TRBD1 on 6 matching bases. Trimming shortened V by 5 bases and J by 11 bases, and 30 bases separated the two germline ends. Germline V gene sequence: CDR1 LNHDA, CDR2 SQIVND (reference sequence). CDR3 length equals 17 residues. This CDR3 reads CASSSYPNGQLARVAFF. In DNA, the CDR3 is TGTGCCAGTAGTTCCTATCCGAACGGACAGCTCGCCCGTGTGGCTTTCTTT. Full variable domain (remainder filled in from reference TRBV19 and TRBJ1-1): DGGITQSPKYLFRKEGQNVTLSCEQNLNHDAMYWYRQDPGQGLRLIYYSQIVNDFQKGDIAEGYSVSREKKESFPLTVTSAQKNPTAFYLCASSSYPNGQLARVAFFGQGTRLTVV.

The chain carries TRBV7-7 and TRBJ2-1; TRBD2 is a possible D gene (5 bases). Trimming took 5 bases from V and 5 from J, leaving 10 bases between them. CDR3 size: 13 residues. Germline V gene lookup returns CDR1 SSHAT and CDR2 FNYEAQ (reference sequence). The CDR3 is CASSELGHNEQFF. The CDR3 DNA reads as TGTGCCAGCAGCGAACTAGGCCACAATGAGCAGTTCTTC.